Listed below are T cell receptor beta chains from one sample, sequenced in a study of blood T cell repertoires in COVID-19. Clones were read by immunoSEQ multiplex PCR, and TCRdb kept only the in-frame ones, dropping some. Here the sample spans under 200,000 clones, 87% being singletons. Sequenced material: peripheral blood. All receptors derive from a man between 60 and 75 years old with active or convalescent COVID-19. The CDR3 runs from the conserved cysteine through the conserved F or W. The D gene is left open where the match is weak. The size field is filled for only some rows; it gives once, few, many or a size class.

DNA | CDR3 | J | size | D | V
TGTGCCAGCAGTGATTTGACAGGAGTCTACGAGCAGTACTTC | CASSDLTGVYEQYF | TRBJ2-7 | NA | NA | TRBV2
TGTGCCAGCAGTTATCTTAGCGGGGGGGCGACAGATACGCAGTATTTT | CASSYLSGGATDTQYF | TRBJ2-3 | NA | TRBD2 | TRBV6-6
TGTGCCACCAGTGATTTTAGGCCAGGGCGTTTAGATACGCAGTATTTT | CATSDFRPGRLDTQYF | TRBJ2-3 | NA | NA | TRBV24-1
TGTGCCAGCAGTCCCCCGGCCGGAACCCTCAGGACTGAAGCTTTCTTT | CASSPPAGTLRTEAFF | TRBJ1-1 | NA | NA | TRBV6-6
TGTGCCAGCAGCTTGGTGGGACAGGGGTATGGCTACACCTTC | CASSLVGQGYGYTF | TRBJ1-2 | NA | TRBD1 | TRBV5-6
TGTGCCAGCAGCCCGTTAGTGCAGGGTAATTCACCCCTCCACTTT | CASSPLVQGNSPLHF | TRBJ1-6 | few | NA | TRBV3-1/TRBV3-2
TGTGCCAGCAGTCCAGGGCTCAGCACTGAAGCTTTCTTT | CASSPGLSTEAFF | TRBJ1-1 | NA | NA | TRBV2
TGTGCCACCAGTGATTGGCTAGCGGGGGGGCAGTTCTTC | CATSDWLAGGQFF | TRBJ2-1 | NA | TRBD2 | TRBV24-1
TGTGCCAGCAGCCCCCAGCAGCCTAGCGGTCCCACAGATACGCAGTATTTT | CASSPQQPSGPTDTQYF | TRBJ2-3 | NA | TRBD2 | TRBV4-2
TGTGCCAGCAGCTTAGATCGTGGGGGGGGCCGGGGTTACGAGCAGTTCTTC | CASSLDRGGGRGYEQFF | TRBJ2-1 | NA | NA | TRBV11-2
TGTGCCACTGGAACGACAGGGGGTTATGGTCAGCCCCAGCATTTT | CATGTTGGYGQPQHF | TRBJ1-5 | NA | TRBD1 | TRBV19
TGTGCCAGCAGTGAGGCGAGGAGGGATGGCTACACCTTC | CASSEARRDGYTF | TRBJ1-2 | few | NA | TRBV6-1
TGTGCCAGCAGCTTTTGGGGCCGACGCTCCTACGAGCAGTACTTC | CASSFWGRRSYEQYF | TRBJ2-7 | NA | NA | TRBV5-8
TGTGCCAGCACCCTAGCGGAGGCCGGGGAGCTGTTTTTT | CASTLAEAGELFF | TRBJ2-2 | once | TRBD2 | TRBV7-6
TGTGCCAGCGGTCCAGGGTGGCTCTATGGCTACACCTTC | CASGPGWLYGYTF | TRBJ1-2 | NA | NA | TRBV6-5
TGTGCCAGCAGCTTAGCGTACAGGGGGCTCTTCCTTAACTATGGCTACACCTTC | CASSLAYRGLFLNYGYTF | TRBJ1-2 | NA | TRBD1 | TRBV7-2
TGTGCCAGCAGCTCTAGCCGGGACAGGGGTTTCTCCTACGAGCAGTACTTC | CASSSSRDRGFSYEQYF | TRBJ2-7 | NA | TRBD1 | TRBV7-9
TGCGCCAGCAGCCAAGCTCTAGCCAGGCCCCAGTACTTC | CASSQALARPQYF | TRBJ2-5 | NA | NA | TRBV4-1
TGCGCCAGCAGCAACCGGGACATCGGCAATTCACCCCTCCACTTT | CASSNRDIGNSPLHF | TRBJ1-6 | NA | NA | TRBV5-1
TGCGCCAGCAGCCCGACAGGGGAGGCCGGCACTGAAGCTTTCTTT | CASSPTGEAGTEAFF | TRBJ1-1 | NA | TRBD1 | TRBV5-1
TGTGCCACCAGTCGGGATAACTATGGCTACACCTTC | CATSRDNYGYTF | TRBJ1-2 | NA | NA | TRBV24-1
TGTGCCAGCAGGGCCGGGACAGCCGCCCGGGGAGCTTTCTTT | CASRAGTAARGAFF | TRBJ1-1 | NA | TRBD1 | TRBV2
TGTGCCATCAGTGGGGCCGTAGGGACCCAGTACTTC | CAISGAVGTQYF | TRBJ2-5 | once | NA | TRBV10-3
TGTGCCAGCAGCTACCAGGGAAGGGGCACTGAAGCTTTCTTT | CASSYQGRGTEAFF | TRBJ1-1 | few | NA | TRBV13
TGTGCCACCGACAGGAATCAAGGGGGTCAGCCCCAGCATTTT | CATDRNQGGQPQHF | TRBJ1-5 | NA | NA | TRBV19
TGCAGCGCATCGGGACAGCCAAACACTGAAGCTTTCTTT | CSASGQPNTEAFF | TRBJ1-1 | NA | TRBD1 | TRBV29-1
TGCGCCAGCAGCCAAGTTATCAGCACAGATACGCAGTATTTT | CASSQVISTDTQYF | TRBJ2-3 | NA | NA | TRBV4-1
TGTGCCAGCAGCCGCGAAGATTTCGAGCAGTACTTC | CASSREDFEQYF | TRBJ2-7 | NA | NA | TRBV6-2/TRBV6-3
TGCAGCGCCGCGGACAGCCTGAACACTGAAGCTTTCTTT | CSAADSLNTEAFF | TRBJ1-1 | once | NA | TRBV29-1
TGTGCCAGCAGCCCTAGTGTACACCGGGACTCCAATGAGCAGTTCTTC | CASSPSVHRDSNEQFF | TRBJ2-1 | NA | NA | TRBV4-2
TGTGCCAGCAGCCACAGTCCCTATAATTCACCCCTCCACTTT | CASSHSPYNSPLHF | TRBJ1-6 | NA | NA | TRBV6-2/TRBV6-3
TGTGCCAGCAGGGAGACAGTAGGGGGACGAGAAGGCTACACCTTC | CASRETVGGREGYTF | TRBJ1-2 | NA | NA | TRBV6-5
TGTGCCAGCAGTAAAGACAAATTATATGGCTACACCTTC | CASSKDKLYGYTF | TRBJ1-2 | NA | NA | TRBV25-1
TGCGCCAGCAGCCGCCAAGACCAGGGGAATTCACCCCTCCACTTT | CASSRQDQGNSPLHF | TRBJ1-6 | once | NA | TRBV4-1
TGTGCCAGCAGCTTACAAGGTAGTAGCCTGACCTCCTACGAGCAGTACTTC | CASSLQGSSLTSYEQYF | TRBJ2-7 | NA | NA | TRBV7-3
TGTGCCAGCAGCTTAGCAGCTGAAGCTTTCTTT | CASSLAAEAFF | TRBJ1-1 | NA | NA | TRBV11-2
TGTGCCATCAGTGGGCCTCGCGGGGATTCACCCCTCCACTTT | CAISGPRGDSPLHF | TRBJ1-6 | NA | NA | TRBV10-3
TGCGCCAGCAGCCCCTCGGCGGGGGTAAACGAGCAGTACTTC | CASSPSAGVNEQYF | TRBJ2-7 | NA | TRBD2 | TRBV5-1
TGTGCCAGCAGCCAGGGGGGGGACGGAAACACCATATATTTT | CASSQGGDGNTIYF | TRBJ1-3 | NA | NA | TRBV3-1/TRBV3-2
TGTGCCAGCAGTAATCCGGGACTAGCGGAGGAGCAGTTCTTC | CASSNPGLAEEQFF | TRBJ2-1 | NA | TRBD2 | TRBV6-5
TGTGCCAGCAGCTTTATGGAGCCAAACATTCAGTACTTC | CASSFMEPNIQYF | TRBJ2-4 | NA | NA | TRBV5-5
TGCGCCAGCAGCGAGGAGGGACAGGGCAACTTTTATAATTCACCCCTCCACTTT | CASSEEGQGNFYNSPLHF | TRBJ1-6 | once | TRBD1 | TRBV5-1
TGTGCCAGCTCGCAACAGGGGTCTGGGGCCAACGTCCTGACTTTC | CASSQQGSGANVLTF | TRBJ2-6 | NA | TRBD1 | TRBV18
TGCGCCAGCAGCTTGGGGACAACGACAGGGAGCTATGGCTACACCTTC | CASSLGTTTGSYGYTF | TRBJ1-2 | few | TRBD1 | TRBV5-1
TGTGCCAGTATCCCAAAGGGAGGAGGACAAATCAATCAGCCCCAGCATTTT | CASIPKGGGQINQPQHF | TRBJ1-5 | NA | NA | TRBV19
TGTGCCAGCCACTTCGGTTCCTACAATGAGCAGTTCTTC | CASHFGSYNEQFF | TRBJ2-1 | NA | NA | TRBV2
TGTGCCAGCAGCCAACAGGGACAGGGGGTATGGGGCTACACCTTC | CASSQQGQGVWGYTF | TRBJ1-2 | NA | TRBD1 | TRBV4-2
TGTGCCAGCCGGAGGGGCCTCAATCAGCCCCAGCATTTT | CASRRGLNQPQHF | TRBJ1-5 | NA | NA | TRBV6-6